Listed below are T cell receptor beta chains from one sample, sequenced in a study of blood T cell repertoires in COVID-19. Assay: immunoSEQ multiplex PCR; the TCRdb copy retains only in-frame clones and omits some. The table shows about 120,000 clones, with roughly 85% occurring only once. Material: peripheral blood. The receptor set was obtained from a man of 80 years or more with acute or convalescent COVID-19. The CDR3 runs from the conserved cysteine through the conserved F or W. The D gene is left open where the match is weak. Clone size is shown for a subset of rows, as once, few, many or a class of expanded clone.

CDR3nt | CDR3aa | v_gene | abundance | d_gene | j_gene
TGTGCCATCAGTGAGTTCGGGACAGGGGACTATGGCTACACCTTC | CAISEFGTGDYGYTF | TRBV10-3 | few | TRBD1 | TRBJ1-2
TGTGCCATCAGTGACATACTTGTTAACTATGGCTACACCTTC | CAISDILVNYGYTF | TRBV10-3 | - | - | TRBJ1-2
TGTGCCAGCAGCCAAAATACAGGGGGGGTTGGCAATCAGCCCCAGCATTTT | CASSQNTGGVGNQPQHF | TRBV3-1/TRBV3-2 | - | TRBD1 | TRBJ1-5
TGTGCCAGCAGTTACACCCTTGGGCGGGAGCTGGCTGAGACCCAGTACTTC | CASSYTLGRELAETQYF | TRBV6-2/TRBV6-3 | - | TRBD2 | TRBJ2-5
TGTGCCAGTAGTATCGTGGTGGGGGGAAGCAATCAGCCCCAGCATTTT | CASSIVVGGSNQPQHF | TRBV19 | - | - | TRBJ1-5
TGTGCCAGCAGTTCGGGACAGTATAGCGGCTACACCTTC | CASSSGQYSGYTF | TRBV28 | - | TRBD1 | TRBJ1-2
TGTGCCAGCAGCTTGGAGTGGGGAGTAAGGAGCTACACCTTC | CASSLEWGVRSYTF | TRBV5-4 | - | - | TRBJ1-2
TGTGCCAGCATAGCGGGGGGGGCAGATACGCAGTATTTT | CASIAGGADTQYF | TRBV6-5 | - | TRBD2 | TRBJ2-3
TGTGCCAGCAGCTTGGGAGACCTGCTCTCCTACGAGCAGTACTTC | CASSLGDLLSYEQYF | TRBV7-9 | - | - | TRBJ2-7
TGCGCCAGCAGCTTGGGCGACAGGGCCCCCCACTATGGCTACACCTTC | CASSLGDRAPHYGYTF | TRBV5-1 | - | TRBD1 | TRBJ1-2
TGTGCCAGCAGTCCCGGGACTAGCGGGAGCTTTTCCTACAATGAGCAGTTCTTC | CASSPGTSGSFSYNEQFF | TRBV6-6 | few | TRBD2 | TRBJ2-1
TGTGCCAGCAGTTTATTACTGGACTCCCGGCAGCATTTT | CASSLLLDSRQHF | TRBV27 | - | - | TRBJ1-5
TGTGCCAGCAGTTCCACGACACGGGAGCGCCTCTCCTACGAGCAGTACTTC | CASSSTTRERLSYEQYF | TRBV28 | once | - | TRBJ2-7
TGTGCCAGCAGCTGGACAGGTTGGGATGAGCAGTTCTTC | CASSWTGWDEQFF | TRBV11-2 | few | TRBD1 | TRBJ2-1
TGTGCCAGCAGCCGAGGGAATGAGCAGTTCTTC | CASSRGNEQFF | TRBV3-1/TRBV3-2 | - | - | TRBJ2-1
TGCAGTGCTAGTTGGGGGGATAGCAATCAGCCCCAGCATTTT | CSASWGDSNQPQHF | TRBV20-1 | - | - | TRBJ1-5
TGTGCCAGCAGTTCGGGGCGGGGGTCCTACAATGAGCAGTTCTTC | CASSSGRGSYNEQFF | TRBV6-6 | - | TRBD2 | TRBJ2-1
TGTGCCAGCAGCTTAGGTTCAGGGCGTCAAGAGACCCAGTACTTC | CASSLGSGRQETQYF | TRBV7-2 | - | - | TRBJ2-5
TGTGCCAGTAGGGGAGCGGCTAGCGGGGGCCGCGGGACAGATACGCAGTATTTT | CASRGAASGGRGTDTQYF | TRBV19 | - | TRBD2 | TRBJ2-3
TGTGCCAGCTCACTTACTAGGATATATGAGCAGTTCTTC | CASSLTRIYEQFF | TRBV18 | - | - | TRBJ2-1
TGTGCCAGCAGTCCGGGACACATCTACGAGCAGTACTTC | CASSPGHIYEQYF | TRBV27 | few | - | TRBJ2-7